Reported below is one T cell receptor (beta chain). The sample originates from a study of beta chain features in type 1 diabetes. Study summary: Age, gender, cell numbers and subset yield matched between patients and controls.

Per the germline V gene, CDR1 is KGHSH and CDR2 is LQKENI. V was cut by 3 bases and J by 0 bases, with 13 bases left in between. The CDR3 consists of 16 residues. Expressed TCRB transcripts were sequenced because the entire RNA isolate underwent reverse transcription. Libraries were prepared by immunoSEQ multiplex PCR; TCRdb keeps only in-frame clonotypes and omits some of them. In the table there are under 400,000 clones, roughly an eighth of which are singletons. This TCR came from a man younger than 35 in good health. The chain is built from TRBV18 and TRBJ2-3, with D possibly matching TRBD1 (6 bases). Sequencing was carried out using naive CD4+ T cells from blood. CDR3 loop: CASSPIGGPSTDTQYF. The CDR3, as DNA: TGTGCCAGCTCACCGATTGGGGGCCCTAGCACAGATACGCAGTATTTT.